The rows below give T cell receptor beta chains drawn from one sample of a study of T cell repertoires in cytomegalovirus infection. TCRdb passed the reads through MiXCR, listing each CDR3 protein once. The sample records some 180,000 distinct CDR3 sequences, roughly 9.8% being singletons. Sequencing was done on a sample of PBMCs. These receptors originate from a human donor in good health (CMV status not recorded). Some clones in this sample may be carry-over from other donors' samples. Both conserved end residues are part of each CDR3. Each record gives: J gene, D gene, V gene, clone size, CDR3 protein, CDR3 DNA. The D gene is left open where the match is weak. The size entry is marked missing in some rows and otherwise reads once, few, many or a size class.

>TRBJ2-7|NA|TRBV14|few
CASSQEQGFGEQYF
TGTGCCAGCAGCCAGGAACAGGGATTTGGCGAGCAGTACTTC
>TRBJ1-3|TRBD1|TRBV29-1|NA
CSVDYTGAGNTIYF
TGCAGCGTTGACTATACAGGGGCTGGAAACACCATATATTTT
>TRBJ2-7|NA|TRBV28|many
CASSLRMTDEQYF
TGTGCCAGCAGTTTACGGATGACGGACGAGCAGTACTTC
>TRBJ1-5|NA|TRBV28|many
CASSLDHQPQHF
TGTGCCAGCAGTTTAGATCATCAGCCCCAGCATTTT
>TRBJ1-2|NA|TRBV6-6|few
CASRTGNYGYTF
TGTGCCAGCAGGACGGGAAACTATGGCTACACCTTC
>TRBJ1-5|NA|TRBV20-1|NA
CSARDLGGNQPQHF
TGCAGTGCTAGAGATCTGGGGGGAAATCAGCCCCAGCATTTT
>TRBJ2-5|TRBD2|TRBV14|few
CASSQDRGSGRQETQYF
TGTGCCAGCAGCCAAGATAGAGGTAGCGGGAGGCAAGAGACCCAGTACTTC
>TRBJ1-5|NA|TRBV6-1|NA
CASSYDREKRHF
TGTGCCAGCAGTTATGATCGCGAGAAAAGGCATTTT
>TRBJ2-5|NA|TRBV28|many
CASHEGRREETQYF
TGTGCCAGCCACGAAGGGCGGCGTGAAGAGACCCAGTACTTC
>TRBJ1-5|NA|TRBV14|NA
CASSQVAGSSNQPQHF
TGTGCCAGCAGCCAAGTAGCCGGGAGTAGCAATCAGCCCCAGCATTTT
>TRBJ1-1|NA|TRBV7-8|NA
CASSLARNAEAFF
TGTGCCAGCAGCTTAGCACGCAACGCTGAAGCTTTCTTT
>TRBJ1-1|NA|TRBV7-2|many
CASSLGAPGAGYTEAFF
TGTGCCAGCAGCCTAGGGGCCCCGGGGGCAGGGTACACTGAAGCTTTCTTT
>TRBJ2-5|TRBD2|TRBV2|NA
CASRDQVLAGVQETQYF
TGTGCCAGCAGGGACCAGGTATTAGCGGGGGTGCAAGAGACCCAGTACTTC
>TRBJ1-6|NA|TRBV7-2|many
CASSLLQVRAGNSPLHF
TGTGCCAGCAGCTTGCTACAGGTCCGGGCGGGTAATTCACCCCTCCACTTT
>TRBJ2-1|TRBD1|TRBV7-2|many
CASSLVTGGYNEQFF
TGTGCCAGCAGCTTAGTGACAGGGGGCTACAATGAGCAGTTCTTC
>TRBJ1-1|TRBD1|TRBV18|NA
CASSPQTGSNTEAFF
TGTGCCAGCTCACCCCAGACAGGGTCGAACACTGAAGCTTTCTTT
>TRBJ2-1|NA|TRBV19|NA
CASSMVSFDEQFF
TGTGCCAGTAGTATGGTTTCTTTCGATGAGCAGTTCTTC
>TRBJ2-5|TRBD1|TRBV6-5|many
CASRGTVREETQYF
TGTGCCAGCAGGGGGACAGTACGAGAAGAGACCCAGTACTTC
>TRBJ2-1|TRBD2|TRBV7-2|NA
CASKLGGGWGNEQFF
TGTGCCAGCAAGTTGGGGGGGGGGTGGGGAAATGAGCAGTTCTTC
>TRBJ1-6|NA|TRBV14|few
CASSQDGGLGSPLHF
TGTGCCAGCAGCCAAGATGGGGGGTTAGGTTCACCCCTCCACTTT
>TRBJ2-2|NA|TRBV20-1|few
CSAALWRNTGELFF
TGCAGTGCAGCCCTTTGGAGGAACACCGGGGAGCTGTTTTTT
>TRBJ2-2|TRBD1|TRBV7-2|many
CASSLTTGGTGELFF
TGTGCCAGCAGCTTAACGACAGGGGGCACCGGGGAGCTGTTTTTT
>TRBJ1-2|NA|TRBV7-9|NA
CAIQTGYGYTF
TGTGCCATCCAGACAGGCTATGGCTACACCTTC
>TRBJ2-7|NA|TRBV9|many
CASSTTTEAYEQYF
TGTGCCAGCAGCACCACGACTGAGGCCTACGAGCAGTACTTC
>TRBJ1-5|NA|TRBV7-8|many
CASSRTYNQPQHF
TGTGCCAGCAGCCGTACCTACAATCAGCCCCAGCATTTT
>TRBJ1-1|TRBD1|TRBV12-3/TRBV12-4|many
CASSPGTGRSNTEAFF
TGTGCCAGCAGTCCAGGGACAGGACGGTCGAACACTGAAGCTTTCTTT